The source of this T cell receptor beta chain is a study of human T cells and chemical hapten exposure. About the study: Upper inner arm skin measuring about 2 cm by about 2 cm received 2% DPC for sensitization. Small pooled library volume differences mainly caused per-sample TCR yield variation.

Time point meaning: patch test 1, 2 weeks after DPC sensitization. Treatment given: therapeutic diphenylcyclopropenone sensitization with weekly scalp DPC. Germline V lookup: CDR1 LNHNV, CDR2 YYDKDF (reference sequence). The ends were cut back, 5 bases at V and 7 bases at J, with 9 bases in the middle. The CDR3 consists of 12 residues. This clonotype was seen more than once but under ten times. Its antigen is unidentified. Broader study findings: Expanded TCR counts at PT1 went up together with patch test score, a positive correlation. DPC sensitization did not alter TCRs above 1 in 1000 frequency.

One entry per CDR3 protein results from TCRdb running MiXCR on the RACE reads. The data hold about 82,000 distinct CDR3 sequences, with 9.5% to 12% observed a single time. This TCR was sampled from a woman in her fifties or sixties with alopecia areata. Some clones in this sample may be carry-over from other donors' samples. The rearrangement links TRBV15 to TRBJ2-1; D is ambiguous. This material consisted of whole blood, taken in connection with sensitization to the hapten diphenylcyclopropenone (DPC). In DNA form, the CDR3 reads TGTGCCACCAGCCTTATACTGAATGAGCAGTTCTTC. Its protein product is CATSLILNEQFF.